This T cell receptor beta chain appears in the sequencing data of a study of T cell responses to AZD1222 COVID-19 vaccine. Data came from immunoSEQ multiplex PCR; TCRdb stores just in-frame clones and leaves some out. The data hold over 130,000 clones, with about 90% observed a single time. Losses at the gene ends were 0 bases for V and 8 bases for J; bases not matched to a gene: 9. There are 15 residues in the CDR3. Germline V gene data show CDR1 as LGHDT and CDR2 as YNNKEL (reference sequence). The receptor was isolated from an adult who received the MenACWY meningococcal vaccine as a control. The sequenced sample was peripheral blood, obtained 28 days after the second dose of the MenACWY control vaccine. The chain couples TRBV3-1 (or the pseudogene TRBV3-2) to TRBJ1-2; 7 nucleotides agree with TRBD1. The CDR3 nucleotides read TGTGCCAGCAGCCAAGATGGCGGGACAGTAAACGGCTACACCTTC. Translating it yields CASSQDGGTVNGYTF.